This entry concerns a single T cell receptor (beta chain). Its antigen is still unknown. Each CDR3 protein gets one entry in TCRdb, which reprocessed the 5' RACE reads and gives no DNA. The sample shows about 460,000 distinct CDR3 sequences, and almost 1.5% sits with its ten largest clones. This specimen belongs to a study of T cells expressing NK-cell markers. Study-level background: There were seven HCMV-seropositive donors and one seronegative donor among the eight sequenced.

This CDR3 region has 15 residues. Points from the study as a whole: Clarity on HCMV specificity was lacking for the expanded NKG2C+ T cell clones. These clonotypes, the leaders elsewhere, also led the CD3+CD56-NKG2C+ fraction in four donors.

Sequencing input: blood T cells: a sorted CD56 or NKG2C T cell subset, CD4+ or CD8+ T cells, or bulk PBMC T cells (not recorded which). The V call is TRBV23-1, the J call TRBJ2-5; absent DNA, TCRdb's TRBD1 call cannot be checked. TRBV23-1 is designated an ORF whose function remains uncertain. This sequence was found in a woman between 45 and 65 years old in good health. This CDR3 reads CASSQPTGGKETQYF.